The sequence of this T cell receptor (beta chain) was determined in a study of Ad26.COV2.S vaccination and SARS-CoV-2 variants. Overall study: The donor was enrolled in the Ad26.COV2.S arm of the COV1001 trial.

As for treatment: around 19 received Ad26.COV2.S at low or high dose, single or two shots; several received placebo; per-sample allocation not given. Sampling happened 63 days after the first vaccine or placebo injection. Assay: immunoSEQ multiplex PCR; the TCRdb copy retains only in-frame clones and omits some. The profile shows about 450,000 clones, roughly 87% of them singletons. V gave up 1 base and J gave up 7 bases, with 13 bases separating them. The CDR3 spans 14 residues. Germline loops: CDR1 KGHSH, CDR2 LQKENI. The sequence came from a person aged 18-65 years who received the Ad26.COV2.S COVID-19 vaccine or a placebo. This chain connects TRBV18 to TRBJ1-2; D might be TRBD1 (6 bases). Sequencing used peripheral blood, obtained in a trial of Ad26.COV2.S vaccine versus placebo. The CDR3 DNA is TGTGCCAGCTCACCACGTCAAGGACAGCCTGGCTACACCTTC. Translated: CASSPRQGQPGYTF.